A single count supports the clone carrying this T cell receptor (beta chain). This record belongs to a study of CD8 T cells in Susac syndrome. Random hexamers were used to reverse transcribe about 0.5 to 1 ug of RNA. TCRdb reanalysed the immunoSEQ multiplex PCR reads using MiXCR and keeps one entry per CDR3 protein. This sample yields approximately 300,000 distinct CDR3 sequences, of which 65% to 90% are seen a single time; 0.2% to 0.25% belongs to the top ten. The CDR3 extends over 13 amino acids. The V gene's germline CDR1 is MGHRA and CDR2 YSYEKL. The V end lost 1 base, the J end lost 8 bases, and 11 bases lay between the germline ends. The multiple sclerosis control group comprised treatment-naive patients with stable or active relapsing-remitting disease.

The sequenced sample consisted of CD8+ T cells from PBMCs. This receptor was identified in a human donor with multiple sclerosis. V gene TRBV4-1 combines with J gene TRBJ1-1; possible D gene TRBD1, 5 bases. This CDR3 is CASSQALKGEAFF. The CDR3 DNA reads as TGCGCCAGCAGCCAAGCTTTGAAGGGGGAAGCTTTCTTT.